A selection of T cell receptor beta chains follows, all from one sample in a study of blood T cell repertoires in COVID-19. Libraries were prepared by immunoSEQ multiplex PCR; TCRdb keeps only in-frame clonotypes and omits some of them. The table includes roughly 260,000 clones, just under 90% detected once. The sample comprised peripheral blood. These receptors were taken from a woman aged 40 to 50 with acute or convalescent COVID-19. Each CDR3 is given with its conserved first and last residue. A D gene is named only where the DNA matches it firmly. A row's size may be missing; if present it is once, few, many or a size class.

CDR3 protein: CASSIKLTQREAFF; CDR3 DNA: TGTGCCAGTAGTATAAAGTTAACCCAACGGGAAGCTTTCTTT; V gene: TRBV19; D gene: -; J gene: TRBJ1-1; clone size: -
CDR3 protein: CASSPKGQKNTEAFF; CDR3 DNA: TGTGCCAGTAGTCCGAAAGGACAGAAGAACACTGAAGCTTTCTTT; V gene: TRBV19; D gene: -; J gene: TRBJ1-1; clone size: -
CDR3 protein: CASSDRGSPRANEKLFF; CDR3 DNA: TGTGCCAGTAGTGACAGGGGGTCTCCACGGGCTAATGAAAAACTGTTTTTT; V gene: TRBV19; D gene: TRBD1; J gene: TRBJ1-4; clone size: -
CDR3 protein: CASSLSGGQTSTELFF; CDR3 DNA: TGTGCCAGCAGCCTAAGCGGGGGGCAAACCTCGACGGAGCTGTTTTTT; V gene: TRBV11-3; D gene: TRBD2; J gene: TRBJ2-2; clone size: -
CDR3 protein: CASRNGGSSTDTQYF; CDR3 DNA: TGTGCCAGCAGGAACGGGGGGTCTAGCACAGATACGCAGTATTTT; V gene: TRBV6-5; D gene: TRBD2; J gene: TRBJ2-3; clone size: -
CDR3 protein: CASSIRGQDEKLFF; CDR3 DNA: TGTGCCAGTAGTATCAGGGGTCAAGATGAAAAACTGTTTTTT; V gene: TRBV19; D gene: -; J gene: TRBJ1-4; clone size: -
CDR3 protein: CASSFVALQAFF; CDR3 DNA: TGTGCCAGCAGTTTTGTGGCTCTCCAAGCTTTCTTT; V gene: TRBV12-3/TRBV12-4; D gene: -; J gene: TRBJ1-1; clone size: few
CDR3 protein: CASSPGQGTYGYTF; CDR3 DNA: TGTGCCAGCAGCCCCGGACAGGGGACCTATGGCTACACCTTC; V gene: TRBV7-8; D gene: TRBD1; J gene: TRBJ1-2; clone size: -
CDR3 protein: CASSPEGIQYF; CDR3 DNA: TGTGCCAGCAGTCCCGAGGGCATTCAGTACTTC; V gene: TRBV6-1; D gene: -; J gene: TRBJ2-4; clone size: -
CDR3 protein: CASSIEGGRGEKLFF; CDR3 DNA: TGTGCCAGCAGCATTGAGGGGGGGCGTGGAGAAAAACTGTTTTTT; V gene: TRBV7-2; D gene: -; J gene: TRBJ1-4; clone size: -
CDR3 protein: CASSGFSGGALNEQFF; CDR3 DNA: TGTGCCAGCAGCGGATTCAGCGGGGGGGCCCTCAATGAGCAGTTCTTC; V gene: TRBV9; D gene: TRBD2; J gene: TRBJ2-1; clone size: -
CDR3 protein: CASSEWTGGRNQPQHF; CDR3 DNA: TGTGCCAGCAGTGAATGGACAGGGGGCCGCAATCAGCCCCAGCATTTT; V gene: TRBV6-1; D gene: TRBD1; J gene: TRBJ1-5; clone size: -
CDR3 protein: CASSHVDLRATGELFF; CDR3 DNA: TGTGCCAGCAGCCACGTAGACCTGAGGGCCACCGGGGAGCTGTTTTTT; V gene: TRBV4-2; D gene: -; J gene: TRBJ2-2; clone size: -
CDR3 protein: CASHSGGPYNEQFF; CDR3 DNA: TGTGCCAGTCATAGCGGGGGGCCCTACAATGAGCAGTTCTTC; V gene: TRBV6-5; D gene: TRBD2; J gene: TRBJ2-1; clone size: -
CDR3 protein: CASSIGGLNYGYTF; CDR3 DNA: TGTGCCAGCTCGATTGGAGGACTCAACTATGGCTACACCTTC; V gene: TRBV6-4; D gene: -; J gene: TRBJ1-2; clone size: -
CDR3 protein: CASSDIGQGRINYGYTF; CDR3 DNA: TGTGCCAGCAGTGACATAGGACAGGGGCGAATCAACTATGGCTACACCTTC; V gene: TRBV6-1; D gene: TRBD1; J gene: TRBJ1-2; clone size: -
CDR3 protein: CASSPRQPPGYTF; CDR3 DNA: TGTGCCAGCTCACCAAGACAGCCACCTGGCTACACCTTC; V gene: TRBV18; D gene: -; J gene: TRBJ1-2; clone size: -
CDR3 protein: CASSLVLAGDRETQYF; CDR3 DNA: TGTGCCAGCAGCTTAGTACTAGCGGGGGACAGGGAGACCCAGTACTTC; V gene: TRBV11-2; D gene: TRBD2; J gene: TRBJ2-5; clone size: few
CDR3 protein: CASSSATMAADTGELFF; CDR3 DNA: TGTGCCAGCTCCTCCGCCACCATGGCGGCAGACACCGGGGAGCTGTTTTTT; V gene: TRBV18; D gene: -; J gene: TRBJ2-2; clone size: -
CDR3 protein: CASSQSGSGFETQYF; CDR3 DNA: TGTGCCAGCAGCCAGTCCGGGTCGGGTTTCGAGACCCAGTACTTC; V gene: TRBV3-1/TRBV3-2; D gene: -; J gene: TRBJ2-5; clone size: -
CDR3 protein: CASSDGTVYNSPLHF; CDR3 DNA: TGTGCCAGCAGCGACGGGACAGTCTATAATTCACCCCTCCACTTT; V gene: TRBV5-6; D gene: TRBD1; J gene: TRBJ1-6; clone size: -
CDR3 protein: CASSVSLVGDTQYF; CDR3 DNA: TGTGCCAGCAGCGTTTCGCTAGTCGGAGATACGCAGTATTTT; V gene: TRBV9; D gene: -; J gene: TRBJ2-3; clone size: -
CDR3 protein: CASTLGPGREDIQYF; CDR3 DNA: TGCGCCAGCACCCTTGGCCCCGGGAGGGAAGACATTCAGTACTTC; V gene: TRBV4-1; D gene: TRBD2; J gene: TRBJ2-4; clone size: once
CDR3 protein: CASSPLPTPNSPLHF; CDR3 DNA: TGTGCCAGCAGCCCGCTCCCGACACCTAATTCACCCCTCCACTTT; V gene: TRBV5-4; D gene: -; J gene: TRBJ1-6; clone size: -
CDR3 protein: CASSLWGLSGANVLTF; CDR3 DNA: TGTGCCAGCAGTTTGTGGGGCCTCTCTGGGGCCAACGTCCTGACTTTC; V gene: TRBV28; D gene: -; J gene: TRBJ2-6; clone size: -
CDR3 protein: CASSVDRDRDSGYTF; CDR3 DNA: TGTGCCAGCAGCGTAGACCGGGACAGGGACTCTGGCTACACCTTC; V gene: TRBV9; D gene: TRBD1; J gene: TRBJ1-2; clone size: -
CDR3 protein: CASSSGQGGDIQYF; CDR3 DNA: TGTGCCAGCAGCTCGGGACAGGGGGGAGACATTCAGTACTTC; V gene: TRBV11-2; D gene: TRBD1; J gene: TRBJ2-4; clone size: -
CDR3 protein: CAWSVGQPQHF; CDR3 DNA: TGTGCCTGGAGTGTTGGCCAGCCCCAGCATTTT; V gene: TRBV30; D gene: -; J gene: TRBJ1-5; clone size: -